This passage covers 10 T cell receptor beta chains from one sample sequenced in a study of CD8+ T cells in alopecia areata. Following RNA extraction, reverse transcription yielded cDNA that acted as the sequencing template. The data were produced by immunoSEQ multiplex PCR, yet TCRdb's version contains in-frame clones alone and is incomplete. The sample comprises roughly 170,000 clones, over 50% of which are singletons, and roughly 14% rests with the top ten. The sequenced sample was CD4+ T cells sorted from blood, obtained at week 0. The receptors stem from a human donor with alopecia areata.

This chain joins TRBV5-6 and TRBJ2-7; the D gene is possibly TRBD2 (6 bases). Trimming shortened V by 4 bases and J by 2 bases, and 19 bases separated the two germline ends. Germline V lookup: CDR1 SGHDT, CDR2 YYEEEE. The CDR3 totals 16 residues. DNA of the CDR3: TGTGCCAGCAGCCCCGGGAGCGTACAGGTACCCTACGAGCAGTACTTC. Residues: CASSPGSVQVPYEQYF.

This clone was counted only a few times. The chain recombines TRBV2 with TRBJ2-5; D may match TRBD1 or TRBD2 (5 bases each). Trimming pared 6 bases from V and 5 bases from J, leaving 16 bases between. Germline-derived CDR1 and CDR2 are SNHLY and FYNNEI. This CDR3 region has 14 residues. DNA for the CDR3: TGTGCCAGCAGCAAAAATGGGGGACGGGAGACCCAGTACTTC. Encoded protein: CASSKNGGRETQYF.

This clone has just a few counts. V usage is TRBV5-1 and J usage is TRBJ2-3, with 7 positions matching TRBD2. This CDR3 is 11 amino acids long. The V gene end was trimmed by 4 bases and the J gene end by 12 bases; junction bases not matched to a gene: 5. The V gene's germline CDR1 is SGHRS and CDR2 YFSETQ. The CDR3 reads CASSLSGPQYF. CDR3 coding DNA: TGCGCCAGCAGCCTTAGCGGGCCACAGTATTTT.

The chain recombines TRBV12-5 with TRBJ2-1, with TRBD1 matching 7 bases. CDR1 and CDR2 (germline): LGHNT, FRNRAP. Trimming removed 5 bases from V and 0 bases from J; junction bases left unmatched: 4. This CDR3 region has 15 residues. The CDR3 DNA reads TGTGCTAGTGGTCGAACAGGGGCCTCCTACAATGAGCAGTTCTTC. It yields the protein CASGRTGASYNEQFF.

V gene TRBV5-6 combines with J gene TRBJ2-5; D is possibly TRBD2 (5 bases). V lost 1 base to trimming and J lost 4 bases, with 8 bases between them. The CDR3 runs 13 residues. Germline-derived CDR1 and CDR2 are SGHDT and YYEEEE. The CDR3 sequence: CASSLRGGETQYF. CDR3 DNA sequence: TGTGCCAGCAGCTTGCGTGGAGGAGAGACCCAGTACTTC.

This clone has only one observation. The CDR3 DNA sequence: TGTGCCAGCATCGGGACTAGGGCGGACAATGAGCAGTTCTTC. Translating gives CASIGTRADNEQFF. The chain employs TRBV6-1 and TRBJ2-1; 8 bases map to TRBD2. From germline, CDR1 is MNHNS and CDR2 SASEGT. J gave up 5 bases and V 7 bases, and 7 bases lay outside the gene matches. This CDR3 is built from 14 residues.

The gene calls are TRBV29-1 and TRBJ2-1, with TRBD1 matching 7 bases. This CDR3 region has 14 residues. After removal of 5 bases from V and 3 bases from J, the junction contained 7 bases not matched to a gene. Per the germline V gene, CDR1 is SQVTM and CDR2 is ANQGSEA. The CDR3 loop is CSVQTGAYYNEQFF. CDR3 sequence (DNA): TGCAGCGTTCAAACAGGGGCCTACTACAATGAGCAGTTCTTC.

This clone came up a few times. The chain couples TRBV19 to TRBJ1-6; a weak D match, TRBD1 (6 bases). Germline values: CDR1 LNHDA, CDR2 SQIVND (reference sequence). The CDR3 is 15 residues long. Between the trimmed V and J ends, which lost 7 bases and 10 bases, there was a span of 20 bases. Here the CDR3 DNA reads TGTGCCAGTACCAGACAGGTCGGGGATGGCTCACCCCTCCACTTT. This gives the protein CASTRQVGDGSPLHF.

The genes are TRBV4-1 and TRBJ2-3; D gene uncertain. The CDR3 covers 14 residues. The V and J ends lost 3 bases and 3 bases respectively, with 10 bases between them. Per germline, CDR1 MGHRA and CDR2 YSYEKL. The CDR3 coding sequence is TGCGCCAGCAGCCAGTCTGGATGGACAGATACGCAGTATTTT. It specifies CASSQSGWTDTQYF.

V usage is TRBV2 and J usage is TRBJ2-1, with 10 bases identical to TRBD2. Germline trimming cut 3 bases from V and 9 bases from J; bases unmatched to any gene: 8. CDR1 is SNHLY, CDR2 FYNNEI, per germline. There are 15 residues in the CDR3. This chain's CDR3 is CASSEPGTSVGEQFF. The CDR3 DNA reads TGTGCCAGCAGTGAGCCCGGGACTAGCGTTGGTGAGCAGTTCTTC.